Listed here are 18 T cell receptor beta chains from one sample, sequenced in a study of blood T cell repertoires in COVID-19. Here immunoSEQ multiplex PCR was the method, and the copy in TCRdb shows in-frame clones only, minus some. Counted here are approximately 160,000 clones, around 85% occurring once; the ten biggest clones make up 8% to 13%. The source material was peripheral blood. The receptors derive from a man aged 55 to 70 with active or convalescent COVID-19.

The gene calls are TRBV19 and TRBJ2-5; 13 nucleotides line up with TRBD2. This CDR3 has 16 amino acids. The V gene end was trimmed by 8 bases and the J gene end by 5 bases; junction bases not matched to a gene: 11. Germline lookup yields CDR1 LNHDA and CDR2 SQIVND (reference sequence). The CDR3 reads CASSKTLLAGGETQYF. CDR3 nucleotide sequence: TGTGCCAGTTCTAAAACCCTACTAGCGGGAGGGGAGACCCAGTACTTC.

The J gene is TRBJ1-3, the V gene TRBV3-1 (or the pseudogene TRBV3-2); D may be TRBD1 (5 bases). Trimming shortened V by 1 base and J by 2 bases, and 12 bases separated the two germline ends. Germline V lookup: CDR1 LGHDT, CDR2 YNNKEL (reference sequence). This CDR3 comprises 16 residues. CDR3 amino acids: CASSQGRQIAGNTIYF. The CDR3 DNA sequence: TGTGCCAGCAGCCAAGGGCGACAGATCGCTGGAAACACCATATATTTT.

Concerning this clone: The sample contains more than one DNA sequence encoding this CDR3. The chain combines TRBV9 with TRBJ1-2; D is ambiguous. The CDR3 length is 13 residues. CDR1 and CDR2 from the germline V gene are SGDLS and YYNGEE. With 0 bases removed from V and 2 bases from J, the gap between germline ends came to 5 bases. DNA of the CDR3: TGTGCCAGCAGCGTAGATTCGAACTATGGCTACACCTTC. The encoded protein is CASSVDSNYGYTF.

V gene TRBV6-1 combines with J gene TRBJ2-5, with D possibly TRBD1 on 5 matching bases. Germline V CDR1 and CDR2: MNHNS, SASEGT. The CDR3 contains 14 residues. Trimming stripped 1 base from V and 7 bases from J, with 13 bases between. CDR3 residues: CASSEDRPPTTQYF. CDR3 DNA: TGTGCCAGCAGTGAAGACAGGCCCCCAACGACCCAGTACTTC.

The gene calls are TRBV12-3 or TRBV12-4 and TRBJ2-1, with 11 bases matching TRBD2. This CDR3 has 11 amino acids. V was pared by 7 bases and J by 13 bases, with 3 bases of the junction left unmatched. CDR3 amino acids: CASNSGGAQFF. CDR3 nucleotides: TGTGCCAGCAATAGCGGGGGGGCCCAGTTCTTC.

The chain uses TRBV5-1 and TRBJ2-7, with 10 bases lining up with TRBD2. CDR3 size: 16 residues. Looked up from germline, CDR1 is SGHRS and CDR2 is YFSETQ. V lost 0 bases and J lost 0; bases outside the gene matches: 3. CDR3 coding DNA: TGCGCCAGCAGCTTGGTTTCTAGCGGGGGCTCCTACGAGCAGTACTTC. Translated: CASSLVSSGGSYEQYF.

The count of this clone is one. The chain carries TRBV18 and TRBJ1-1, with 8 bases that match TRBD1. The germline V gene has CDR1 KGHSH and CDR2 LQKENI. V was clipped by 4 bases and J by 0 bases; unmatched bases: 4. The CDR3 totals 15 residues. CDR3 DNA: TGTGCCAGCTCACAGGGACAGGCTATGAACACTGAAGCTTTCTTT. It specifies CASSQGQAMNTEAFF.

This chain links TRBV7-3 with TRBJ1-6, with 9 bases fitting TRBD1. This CDR3 spans 17 amino acids. Germline V gene sequence: CDR1 SGHTA, CDR2 FQGTGA. V gave up 2 bases and J gave up 3 bases; unmatched junction bases: 5. The CDR3 DNA is TGTGCCAGCAGCTTAGTTGGGGGACAGGGCTATAATTCACCCCTCCACTTT. Translation: CASSLVGGQGYNSPLHF.

The chain links TRBV5-1 to TRBJ2-2; possible D gene TRBD1, 5 bases. The CDR3 loop spans 15 amino acids. Germline V gene data show CDR1 as SGHRS and CDR2 as YFSETQ. The germline V and J ends were trimmed by 4 bases and 2 bases, with 12 bases remaining between them. This chain's CDR3 is CASSQDSSNTGELFF. CDR3 DNA: TGCGCCAGCAGCCAAGACAGTAGCAACACCGGGGAGCTGTTTTTT.

This chain uses TRBV7-9 with TRBJ2-5; weak D call: TRBD2 (5 bases). The CDR3 has 13 amino acids. Deletions cut 4 bases from V and 4 bases from J, with 10 bases between. CDR1 is SEHNR, CDR2 FQNEAQ, per germline (reference sequence). The CDR3 DNA is TGTGCCAGCAGCTCGGGGAGAGGAGAGACCCAGTACTTC. It yields the protein CASSSGRGETQYF. The entire variable domain, with the rest obtained from reference TRBV7-9 and TRBJ2-5, is as follows: DTGVSQNPRHKITKRGQNVTFRCDPISEHNRLYWYRQTLGQGPEFLTYFQNEAQLEKSRLLSDRFSAERPKGSFSTLEIQRTEQGDSAMYLCASSSGRGETQYFGPGTRLLVL.

V usage is TRBV7-9 and J usage is TRBJ1-2, with D hard to call. Trimming took off 7 bases at V and 2 bases at J, with 14 bases between the two ends. The length of the CDR3 is 14 residues. Germline V gene lookup returns CDR1 SEHNR and CDR2 FQNEAQ (reference sequence). Written as DNA, the CDR3 is TGTGCCAGCACCGGACTCGCGCCCAACTATGGCTACACCTTC. Encoded protein: CASTGLAPNYGYTF.

This clone was detected only a few times. J is TRBJ2-4 and V is TRBV6-4; D is ambiguous. CDR1 and CDR2 (germline): MRHNA, SNTAGT. The CDR3 contains 11 residues. The V and J ends lost 11 bases and 5 bases respectively, with 10 bases between them. CDR3 amino acids: CAGLGENIQYF. The CDR3 DNA is TGTGCCGGCCTAGGAGAAAACATTCAGTACTTC.

This chain joins TRBV4-2 and TRBJ2-3; 9 bases match TRBD2. The CDR3 runs 18 residues. V gave up 0 bases and J gave up 0 bases; unmatched junction bases: 7. Per the germline V gene, CDR1 is LGHNA and CDR2 is YNFKEQ. The CDR3 DNA follows: TGTGCCAGCAGCCAAGACGCCCCTAGCGGGGCCAGCACAGATACGCAGTATTTT. Translation gives CASSQDAPSGASTDTQYF.

The V and J genes are TRBV6-5 and TRBJ2-1; 13 bases line up with TRBD2. J was trimmed by 10 bases and V by 6 bases; bases with no gene match: 9. The germline CDR1 and CDR2 sequences are MNHEY and SVGAGI. This CDR3 has 15 amino acids. Written as DNA, the CDR3 is TGTGCCAGCAGCCTCACTAGCGGGGGGGCCTTAGAGCAGTTCTTC. Its protein is CASSLTSGGALEQFF.

This chain connects TRBV5-5 to TRBJ1-2, with 7 bases identical to TRBD1. Germline CDR1 and CDR2: SGHKS and YYEKEE (reference sequence). The CDR3 totals 14 residues. The V segment lost 0 bases and the J segment 4 bases; nucleotides outside the gene matches: 3. The CDR3 DNA is TGTGCCAGCAGCTTGGCAGGGGGGACCTATGGCTACACCTTC. Translated, it gives CASSLAGGTYGYTF.

The V call is TRBV7-2, the J call TRBJ1-6, with TRBD1 as a possible D gene (6 bases). The V gene lost 10 bases and the J gene lost 7 bases, with 14 bases spanning the gap. The CDR3 is made up of 13 amino acids. CDR1 and CDR2 from the germline V gene are SGHTA and FQGNSA. CDR3 coding DNA: TGTGCCACCGGGCCCGACAGGAATTCACCCCTCCACTTT. Protein sequence: CATGPDRNSPLHF.

This clone was recorded a few times. The J gene is TRBJ2-7, the V gene TRBV7-2; 8 nucleotides line up with TRBD2. Germline V gene sequence: CDR1 SGHTA, CDR2 FQGNSA. The CDR3 is 16 residues long. Trimming at V came to 4 bases and at J to 0 bases, leaving 8 bases not matched to a gene. CDR3 residues: CASSSSSGMFSYEQYF. CDR3 nucleotide sequence: TGTGCCAGCAGCTCTAGTAGCGGGATGTTCTCCTACGAGCAGTACTTC.

This chain links TRBV7-9 with TRBJ2-3, with no clear D. The CDR3 loop spans 13 amino acids. Germline assignment: CDR1 SEHNR and CDR2 FQNEAQ (reference sequence). Trimming removed 3 bases at V and 4 bases at J, with 8 bases between. CDR3 residues: CASSFGGADTQYF. CDR3 nucleotide sequence: TGTGCCAGCAGCTTCGGTGGTGCAGATACGCAGTATTTT.